A selection of T cell receptor beta chains follows, all from one sample in a study of CD4 T cells in relation to SARS-CoV-2 and coronaviruses. The repertoire was sequenced with immunoSEQ multiplex PCR; TCRdb's copy has only in-frame clones and lacks some. The sample yields some 65,000 clones, about 87% seen once. The sample was memory CD4+ T cells from PBMCs. All receptors come from a human donor in good health. CDR3s include the opening cysteine and the closing phenylalanine or tryptophan. Fields, in order: D gene, V gene, J gene, clone size, CDR3 protein, CDR3 DNA. The D gene is left open where the match is weak. For some rows the clone size is stated as once, few or many, or as a class when expanded; others skip it.

D gene: TRBD1
V gene: TRBV5-6
J gene: TRBJ2-5
clone size: -
CDR3 protein: CASSQDRGRETQYF
CDR3 DNA: TGTGCCAGCAGCCAAGACAGGGGGAGGGAGACCCAGTACTTC

D gene: TRBD1
V gene: TRBV29-1
J gene: TRBJ2-1
clone size: -
CDR3 protein: CSARGRGDEQFF
CDR3 DNA: TGCAGCGCCAGGGGGAGAGGGGATGAGCAGTTCTTC

D gene: -
V gene: TRBV30
J gene: TRBJ2-1
clone size: -
CDR3 protein: CAWGGSSYNEQFF
CDR3 DNA: TGTGCCTGGGGCGGTAGCTCCTACAATGAGCAGTTCTTC

D gene: TRBD2
V gene: TRBV6-4
J gene: TRBJ2-1
clone size: once
CDR3 protein: CASSRLAGASYNEQFF
CDR3 DNA: TGTGCCAGCAGTCGACTAGCGGGGGCCTCCTACAATGAGCAGTTCTTC

D gene: -
V gene: TRBV5-1
J gene: TRBJ2-7
clone size: -
CDR3 protein: CASSLPSYEQYF
CDR3 DNA: TGCGCCAGCAGCCTGCCCTCCTACGAGCAGTACTTC

D gene: -
V gene: TRBV30
J gene: TRBJ1-4
clone size: few
CDR3 protein: CACNQGFEKLFF
CDR3 DNA: TGTGCCTGTAACCAGGGTTTTGAAAAACTGTTTTTT

D gene: -
V gene: TRBV29-1
J gene: TRBJ1-4
clone size: -
CDR3 protein: CSVEITRSEKLFF
CDR3 DNA: TGCAGCGTTGAGATCACAAGGAGTGAAAAACTGTTTTTT

D gene: -
V gene: TRBV6-6
J gene: TRBJ1-6
clone size: -
CDR3 protein: CASTQQGPISPLHF
CDR3 DNA: TGTGCCAGCACCCAACAGGGTCCGATTTCACCCCTCCACTTT

D gene: -
V gene: TRBV28
J gene: TRBJ1-1
clone size: -
CDR3 protein: CASSTPGRGDTEAFF
CDR3 DNA: TGTGCCAGCAGTACCCCGGGGAGGGGGGACACTGAAGCTTTCTTT

D gene: -
V gene: TRBV11-2
J gene: TRBJ2-5
clone size: -
CDR3 protein: CASSLIGETQYF
CDR3 DNA: TGTGCCAGCAGCTTAATAGGGGAGACCCAGTACTTC

D gene: TRBD1
V gene: TRBV19
J gene: TRBJ1-4
clone size: -
CDR3 protein: CASGQTGLNEKLFF
CDR3 DNA: TGTGCCAGTGGCCAGACAGGGCTTAATGAAAAACTGTTTTTT

D gene: TRBD2
V gene: TRBV5-1
J gene: TRBJ2-1
clone size: -
CDR3 protein: CASSSTSGRNNEQFF
CDR3 DNA: TGCGCCAGCAGCAGCACTAGCGGGAGAAACAATGAGCAGTTCTTC

D gene: -
V gene: TRBV19
J gene: TRBJ2-1
clone size: -
CDR3 protein: CASSIGRSYEQFF
CDR3 DNA: TGTGCCAGTAGTATAGGCCGTAGCTATGAGCAGTTCTTC

D gene: TRBD1
V gene: TRBV4-2
J gene: TRBJ1-5
clone size: -
CDR3 protein: CASSQVSGQGGQPQHF
CDR3 DNA: TGTGCCAGCAGCCAAGTATCGGGACAGGGAGGGCAGCCCCAGCATTTT

D gene: TRBD1
V gene: TRBV20-1
J gene: TRBJ2-3
clone size: -
CDR3 protein: CSASPTGGIVTDTQYF
CDR3 DNA: TGCAGTGCTAGTCCTACAGGGGGCATTGTCACAGATACGCAGTATTTT

D gene: -
V gene: TRBV6-5
J gene: TRBJ2-1
clone size: -
CDR3 protein: CASSLDNEQFF
CDR3 DNA: TGTGCCAGCAGCCTAGACAATGAGCAGTTCTTC

D gene: TRBD1
V gene: TRBV4-1
J gene: TRBJ1-1
clone size: -
CDR3 protein: CASSLSGQGATEAFF
CDR3 DNA: TGCGCCAGCAGCCTTAGCGGACAGGGGGCGACCGAAGCTTTCTTT

D gene: -
V gene: TRBV18
J gene: TRBJ2-5
clone size: -
CDR3 protein: CASSPLGQGQTQYF
CDR3 DNA: TGTGCCAGCTCACCACTGGGGCAGGGCCAGACCCAGTACTTC

D gene: -
V gene: TRBV4-1
J gene: TRBJ1-5
clone size: -
CDR3 protein: CASSQMGRGRHWGPQHF
CDR3 DNA: TGCGCCAGCAGCCAAATGGGCAGGGGTCGGCATTGGGGGCCCCAGCATTTT

D gene: -
V gene: TRBV19
J gene: TRBJ2-5
clone size: once
CDR3 protein: CASKALGSRGETQYF
CDR3 DNA: TGTGCCAGTAAAGCCTTGGGCTCCCGGGGAGAGACCCAGTACTTC

D gene: TRBD2
V gene: TRBV27
J gene: TRBJ2-1
clone size: -
CDR3 protein: CASSLTSGSYNEQFF
CDR3 DNA: TGTGCCAGCAGTTTGACTAGCGGTTCCTACAATGAGCAGTTCTTC

D gene: TRBD1
V gene: TRBV5-4
J gene: TRBJ1-2
clone size: once
CDR3 protein: CASSGPTGGYYGYTF
CDR3 DNA: TGTGCCAGCAGCGGACCTACAGGGGGCTACTATGGCTACACCTTC

D gene: -
V gene: TRBV7-9
J gene: TRBJ1-1
clone size: -
CDR3 protein: CASSLDEDRAFF
CDR3 DNA: TGTGCCAGCAGCTTAGACGAGGACCGTGCTTTCTTT

D gene: TRBD1
V gene: TRBV2
J gene: TRBJ1-2
clone size: -
CDR3 protein: CASSNSGQGASGYTF
CDR3 DNA: TGTGCCAGCAGTAACTCGGGACAGGGGGCAAGTGGCTACACCTTC

D gene: -
V gene: TRBV7-6
J gene: TRBJ1-6
clone size: -
CDR3 protein: CASSLQPSYNSPLHF
CDR3 DNA: TGTGCCAGCAGCTTACAGCCCTCCTATAATTCACCCCTCCACTTT

D gene: -
V gene: TRBV7-2
J gene: TRBJ2-1
clone size: few
CDR3 protein: CASSARTSRDNEQFF
CDR3 DNA: TGTGCCAGCAGCGCACGGACTTCCCGGGACAATGAGCAGTTCTTC

D gene: -
V gene: TRBV7-9
J gene: TRBJ1-6
clone size: -
CDR3 protein: CASSLGGGSYSPLHF
CDR3 DNA: TGTGCCAGCAGCCTGGGGGGGGGATCGTATTCACCCCTCCACTTT

D gene: -
V gene: TRBV18
J gene: TRBJ2-1
clone size: -
CDR3 protein: CASSPPREVGEQFF
CDR3 DNA: TGTGCCAGCTCACCACCGAGGGAGGTAGGTGAGCAGTTCTTC

D gene: TRBD1
V gene: TRBV2
J gene: TRBJ2-6
clone size: -
CDR3 protein: CASRGQVNVLTF
CDR3 DNA: TGTGCCAGCAGGGGACAGGTCAACGTCCTGACTTTC

D gene: TRBD2
V gene: TRBV6-2/TRBV6-3
J gene: TRBJ2-3
clone size: -
CDR3 protein: CASSYSSSGIPDTQYF
CDR3 DNA: TGTGCCAGCAGTTACTCTTCTAGCGGGATTCCAGATACGCAGTATTTT

D gene: TRBD1
V gene: TRBV5-4
J gene: TRBJ2-7
clone size: -
CDR3 protein: CASSLQGALKEQYF
CDR3 DNA: TGTGCCAGCAGCTTACAGGGGGCGTTGAAAGAGCAGTACTTC

D gene: -
V gene: TRBV28
J gene: TRBJ1-2
clone size: -
CDR3 protein: CASTPFRDYGYTF
CDR3 DNA: TGTGCCAGCACCCCTTTCAGGGACTATGGCTACACCTTC

D gene: -
V gene: TRBV27
J gene: TRBJ1-2
clone size: -
CDR3 protein: CASSLYQGLHGYTF
CDR3 DNA: TGTGCCAGCAGTTTATACCAGGGATTGCATGGCTACACCTTC

D gene: -
V gene: TRBV30
J gene: TRBJ2-6
clone size: -
CDR3 protein: CAWSGDLTALGANVLTF
CDR3 DNA: TGTGCCTGGAGTGGCGACTTGACGGCGTTGGGGGCCAACGTCCTGACTTTC

D gene: TRBD1
V gene: TRBV19
J gene: TRBJ1-5
clone size: once
CDR3 protein: CASSVQGFGQPQHF
CDR3 DNA: TGTGCCAGTAGTGTACAGGGGTTTGGTCAGCCCCAGCATTTT

D gene: -
V gene: TRBV3-1/TRBV3-2
J gene: TRBJ1-6
clone size: -
CDR3 protein: CASSLSLGNSPLHF
CDR3 DNA: TGTGCCAGCAGCCTTTCACTAGGAAATTCACCCCTCCACTTT

D gene: -
V gene: TRBV30
J gene: TRBJ2-7
clone size: -
CDR3 protein: CAWSSVRTAPTSKVYEQYF
CDR3 DNA: TGTGCCTGGAGTTCTGTTCGGACAGCCCCCACCAGTAAAGTATACGAGCAGTACTTC

D gene: -
V gene: TRBV6-5
J gene: TRBJ2-2
clone size: -
CDR3 protein: CASARSNTGELFF
CDR3 DNA: TGTGCCAGCGCACGGTCGAACACCGGGGAGCTGTTTTTT

D gene: -
V gene: TRBV19
J gene: TRBJ2-7
clone size: -
CDR3 protein: CASSTSLRGEQYF
CDR3 DNA: TGTGCCAGTAGTACTAGCTTAAGGGGCGAGCAGTACTTC

D gene: TRBD1
V gene: TRBV19
J gene: TRBJ1-3
clone size: -
CDR3 protein: CASRDRTGPSGNTIYF
CDR3 DNA: TGTGCCAGTAGGGACAGGACAGGGCCGTCCGGAAACACCATATATTTT

D gene: TRBD2
V gene: TRBV10-3
J gene: TRBJ2-3
clone size: -
CDR3 protein: CATKTSGNTDTQYF
CDR3 DNA: TGTGCCACCAAGACTAGCGGGAACACAGATACGCAGTATTTT

D gene: -
V gene: TRBV12-3/TRBV12-4
J gene: TRBJ1-6
clone size: -
CDR3 protein: CASRAGNNSPLHF
CDR3 DNA: TGTGCCAGCAGAGCCGGAAATAATTCACCCCTCCACTTT

D gene: TRBD1
V gene: TRBV10-2
J gene: TRBJ1-5
clone size: -
CDR3 protein: CASSPTGASQPQHF
CDR3 DNA: TGCGCCAGCAGTCCCACAGGGGCTAGTCAGCCCCAGCATTTT